The 21 T cell receptor beta chains given below trace back to one sample, sequenced in a study of sequential checkpoint blockade in melanoma. Noted treatment: randomized to nivolumab then ipilimumab (arm A) or the reverse (arm B). Libraries were prepared by immunoSEQ multiplex PCR; TCRdb keeps only in-frame clonotypes and omits some of them. The sample consists of about 22,000 clones, around 80% of them appearing once. The material was CD8+ T cells sorted from blood (inferred from file names), obtained from a patient given nivolumab and ipilimumab in sequence. The receptors stem from a human donor with melanoma.

J is TRBJ2-3 and V is TRBV6-5; TRBD1 matches 9 bases. Germline assignment: CDR1 MNHEY and CDR2 SVGAGI. With V trimmed by 10 bases and J by 2 bases, 4 bases remained unmatched. The CDR3 has 13 amino acids. The CDR3 region is CATTGGSTDTQYF. CDR3 sequence (DNA): TGTGCCACTACAGGGGGCTCCACAGATACGCAGTATTTT.

CDR3 DNA: TGTGCCAGCAGCTTGGGGGTGAAACTAACGCCGGGCACAGATACGCAGTATTTT. Translating gives CASSLGVKLTPGTDTQYF. The chain is built from TRBV5-6 and TRBJ2-3; no firm D call. The CDR3 length is 18 residues. The V end was cut by 0 bases, the J end by 1 base, with 18 bases between. Germline assignment: CDR1 SGHDT and CDR2 YYEEEE. The entire variable domain, with the rest obtained from reference TRBV5-6 and TRBJ2-3, is as follows: DAGVTQSPTHLIKTRGQQVTLRCSPKSGHDTVSWYQQALGQGPQFIFQYYEEEERQRGNFPDRFSGHQFPNYSSELNVNALLLGDSALYLCASSLGVKLTPGTDTQYFGPGTRLTVL.

V usage is TRBV5-6 and J usage is TRBJ2-4; no definite D call. Trimming pared 1 base from V and 6 bases from J, leaving 5 bases between. Germline V gene sequence: CDR1 SGHDT, CDR2 YYEEEE. CDR3 length: 12 residues. CDR3 sequence (DNA): TGTGCCAGCAGCTTGATCGGAAACATTCAGTACTTC. Residues: CASSLIGNIQYF.

The V call is TRBV4-1, the J call TRBJ2-7; 11 bases match TRBD2. With 7 bases clipped from V and 2 bases from J, the junction kept 7 bases outside the gene matches. Germline-derived CDR1 and CDR2 are MGHRA and YSYEKL. The CDR3 length is 15 residues. The CDR3 reads CASKPTSGVAYEQYF. In DNA, the CDR3 is TGCGCCAGCAAACCGACTAGCGGGGTCGCCTACGAGCAGTACTTC.

The CDR3 region is CASSLSTPGSNEQFF. Here the CDR3 DNA reads TGCGCCAGCAGCCTATCTACCCCCGGTAGCAATGAGCAGTTCTTC. The chain is built from TRBV4-1 and TRBJ2-1; D ambiguous. The CDR3 runs to 15 residues. Germline assignment: CDR1 MGHRA and CDR2 YSYEKL. The V gene lost 4 bases and the J gene lost 6 bases, with 16 bases spanning the gap.

The DNA for the CDR3 is TGCGCCAGCAGGGCAGGGCCCAACAATGAGCAGTTCTTC. Translating gives CASRAGPNNEQFF. The chain is built from TRBV5-1 and TRBJ2-1, with D possibly being TRBD1 (5 bases). CDR1 SGHRS and CDR2 YFSETQ come from the germline V gene. The V end lost 5 bases, the J end lost 5 bases, and 11 bases lay between the germline ends. This CDR3 is 13 amino acids long.

This clone was seen just once. V is TRBV27 and J is TRBJ2-5, with 9 nucleotides matching TRBD2. The end of the DNA is better explained by TRBJ2-7, so the J call may be wrong. CDR3 length: 15 amino acids. In germline, CDR1 is MNHEY, CDR2 SMNVEV (reference sequence). The CDR3 region is CASSSLAGVPYEQYF. The DNA of the CDR3 is TGTGCCAGCAGTTCCTTAGCGGGGGTCCCCTACGAGCAGTACTTC.

The chain joins TRBV25-1 to TRBJ1-2; D is undetermined. This CDR3 contains 13 residues. The V gene lost 4 bases and the J gene lost 2 bases, with 8 bases spanning the gap. Germline loops: CDR1 MGHDK, CDR2 SYGVNS. In DNA form, the CDR3 reads TGTGCCAGCAGTGGTCCGGGAAACTATGGCTACACCTTC. Amino acid sequence: CASSGPGNYGYTF.

The CDR3, as DNA: TGCGCCAGCAGCCAAGACAGGGCCCAGCCCCAGCATTTT. It encodes CASSQDRAQPQHF. This chain connects TRBV4-1 to TRBJ1-5, with a weak D call TRBD1 (5 bases). The CDR3 is made up of 13 amino acids. CDR1 and CDR2 from the germline V gene are MGHRA and YSYEKL. Trimming stripped 0 bases from V and 7 bases from J, with 7 bases between.

The rearrangement joins TRBV15 to TRBJ1-2; possible D gene TRBD1, 5 bases. V lost 1 base and J lost 2, with 11 bases in between. CDR1 is LNHNV and CDR2 is YYDKDF in the germline V gene (reference sequence). CDR3 length: 15 residues. CDR3 bases: TGTGCCACCAGCAGAGTAAACAGGTTAAACTATGGCTACACCTTC. The encoded protein is CATSRVNRLNYGYTF.

The V call is TRBV5-6, the J call TRBJ2-3; a possible D gene is TRBD1 (5 bases). The CDR3 is 13 residues long. The V gene's germline CDR1 is SGHDT and CDR2 YYEEEE. Trimming took off 1 base at V and 3 bases at J, with 6 bases between the two ends. CDR3 sequence: CASSLRQTDTQYF. The CDR3 DNA follows: TGTGCCAGCAGCTTGCGACAGACAGATACGCAGTATTTT. Variable domain in full (rest from reference TRBV5-6 and TRBJ2-3): DAGVTQSPTHLIKTRGQQVTLRCSPKSGHDTVSWYQQALGQGPQFIFQYYEEEERQRGNFPDRFSGHQFPNYSSELNVNALLLGDSALYLCASSLRQTDTQYFGPGTRLTVL.

This sequence joins TRBV5-6 and TRBJ1-6; maybe TRBD1 (5 bases). In germline, CDR1 is SGHDT, CDR2 YYEEEE. The CDR3 consists of 17 residues. Trimming took 1 base from V and 8 from J, leaving 19 bases between them. This chain's CDR3 is CASSLRAGIGVYSPLHF. DNA for the CDR3: TGTGCCAGCAGCTTGAGGGCAGGGATCGGCGTATATTCACCCCTCCACTTT.

The chain couples TRBV15 to TRBJ2-5; 7 bases line up with TRBD2. The V and J ends lost 3 bases and 4 bases, in that order; junction bases with no gene match: 8. CDR1 and CDR2 from the germline V gene are LNHNV and YYDKDF (reference sequence). This CDR3 comprises 15 residues. The CDR3 spells CATSSQAGLGETQYF. The CDR3 DNA reads TGTGCCACCAGCAGTCAAGCGGGATTGGGAGAGACCCAGTACTTC.

The chain has TRBV7-6 and TRBJ2-7, with TRBD1 matching over 10 bases. The CDR3 totals 14 residues. The junction had 5 bases not matched to a gene; V was cut back by 4 bases and J by 5 bases. Germline V gives CDR1 SGHVS, CDR2 FNYEAQ. The CDR3: CASSSGTGAHEQYF. CDR3 coding DNA: TGTGCCAGCAGCTCCGGGACAGGGGCCCACGAGCAGTACTTC.

This clone was seen a few times. The V call is TRBV6-4, the J call TRBJ2-7; TRBD2 agrees at 7 bases. The germline V gene encodes CDR1 MRHNA and CDR2 SNTAGT. V was pared by 0 bases and J by 9 bases, with 11 bases of the junction left unmatched. This CDR3 spans 15 amino acids. The CDR3 nucleotides read TGTGCCAGCAGTGACTCTTTAGGGTCTGGGGGGGGGCAGTACTTC. Residues: CASSDSLGSGGGQYF.

This chain uses TRBV11-2 with TRBJ1-2; TRBD1 matches at 7 bases. Losses at the gene ends were 3 bases for V and 2 bases for J; bases not matched to a gene: 9. Germline assignment: CDR1 SGHAT and CDR2 FQNNGV. The CDR3 extends over 16 amino acids. CDR3 protein: CASSLDARGTNYGYTF. Here the CDR3 DNA reads TGTGCCAGCAGCTTGGACGCCAGGGGGACCAACTATGGCTACACCTTC.

This rearrangement joins TRBV6-1 to TRBJ2-2, with D possibly matching TRBD2 (6 bases). From germline, CDR1 is MNHNS and CDR2 SASEGT. V lost 4 bases and J lost 6, with 15 bases in between. CDR3 length: 15 amino acids. Written as DNA, the CDR3 is TGTGCCAGCAGTGGGTGGAGGGGAAGGGCCGGGGAGCTGTTTTTT. This codes for CASSGWRGRAGELFF.

The chain uses TRBV9 and TRBJ2-7; 8 bases agree with TRBD2. Germline V CDR1 and CDR2: SGDLS, YYNGEE. The CDR3 has 16 residues. Trimming at V came to 4 bases and at J to 2 bases, leaving 11 bases not matched to a gene. CDR3 amino acids: CASSMASGGTTYEQYF. The CDR3 DNA reads as TGTGCCAGCAGCATGGCTTCGGGGGGGACGACCTACGAGCAGTACTTC.

The chain combines TRBV11-3 with TRBJ2-1; D is ambiguous. From germline, CDR1 is SGHNT and CDR2 YENEEA. V lost 4 bases, J lost 2 bases, and 3 bases lay in between. The CDR3 is 12 residues long. Here the CDR3 reads CASSSAYNEQFF. For the CDR3, the DNA is TGTGCCAGCAGCTCGGCCTACAATGAGCAGTTCTTC.

This clone showed up just a few times. V gene TRBV13 combines with J gene TRBJ2-5; possibly TRBD2 for D (6 bases). The DNA end lines up better with TRBJ2-7; the J call may be wrong. The CDR3 is made up of 14 amino acids. Germline V gene sequence: CDR1 PRHDT, CDR2 FYEKMQ (reference sequence). The CDR3 protein is CASNLGGLSYEQYF. The CDR3 bases are TGTGCCAGCAACCTGGGAGGACTCTCCTACGAGCAGTACTTC.

The rearrangement uses TRBV5-6 and TRBJ2-7; a possible D gene is TRBD2 (5 bases). Deletions cut 4 bases from V and 2 bases from J, with 13 bases between. CDR3 length equals 14 residues. Germline CDR1 and CDR2: SGHDT and YYEEEE. The CDR3 region is CASSIGLTPYEQYF. CDR3 sequence (DNA): TGTGCCAGCAGCATAGGACTTACCCCCTACGAGCAGTACTTC.